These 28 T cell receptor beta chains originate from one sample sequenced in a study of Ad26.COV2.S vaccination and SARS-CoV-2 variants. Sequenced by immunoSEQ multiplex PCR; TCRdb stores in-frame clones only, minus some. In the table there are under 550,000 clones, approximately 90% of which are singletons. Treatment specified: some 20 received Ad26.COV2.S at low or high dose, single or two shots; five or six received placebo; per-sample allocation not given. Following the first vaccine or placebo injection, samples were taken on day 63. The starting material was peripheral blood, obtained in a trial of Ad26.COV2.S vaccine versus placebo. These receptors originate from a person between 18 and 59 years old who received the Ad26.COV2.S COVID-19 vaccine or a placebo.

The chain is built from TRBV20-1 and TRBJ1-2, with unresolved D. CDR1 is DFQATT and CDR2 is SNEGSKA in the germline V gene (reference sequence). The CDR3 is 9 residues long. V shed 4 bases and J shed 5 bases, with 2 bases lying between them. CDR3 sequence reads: CSATYGYTF. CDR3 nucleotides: TGCAGTGCTACATATGGCTACACCTTC.

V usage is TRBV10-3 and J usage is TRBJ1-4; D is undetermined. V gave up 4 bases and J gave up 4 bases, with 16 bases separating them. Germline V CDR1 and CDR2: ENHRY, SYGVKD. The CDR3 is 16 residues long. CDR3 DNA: TGTGCCATCAGTGTTTCCTCGGCAGGTGGTAATGAAAAACTGTTTTTT. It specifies CAISVSSAGGNEKLFF.

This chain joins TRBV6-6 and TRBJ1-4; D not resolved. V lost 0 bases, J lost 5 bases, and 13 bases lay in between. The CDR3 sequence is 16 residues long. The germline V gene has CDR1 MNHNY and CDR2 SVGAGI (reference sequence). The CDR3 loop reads CASSYSIHLENEKLFF. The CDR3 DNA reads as TGTGCCAGCAGTTACTCCATCCACCTGGAGAATGAAAAACTGTTTTTT.

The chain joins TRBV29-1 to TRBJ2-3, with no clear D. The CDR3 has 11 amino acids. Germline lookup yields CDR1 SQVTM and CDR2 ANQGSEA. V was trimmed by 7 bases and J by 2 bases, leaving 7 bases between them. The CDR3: CSAQNTDTQYF. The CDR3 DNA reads TGCAGCGCACAAAACACAGATACGCAGTATTTT.

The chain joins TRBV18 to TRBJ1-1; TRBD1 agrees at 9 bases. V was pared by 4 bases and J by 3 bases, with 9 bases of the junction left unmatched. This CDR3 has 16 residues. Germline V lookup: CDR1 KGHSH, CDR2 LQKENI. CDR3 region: CASSLQGQGFDTEAFF. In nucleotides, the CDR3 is TGTGCCAGCTCACTACAGGGACAGGGATTTGACACTGAAGCTTTCTTT.

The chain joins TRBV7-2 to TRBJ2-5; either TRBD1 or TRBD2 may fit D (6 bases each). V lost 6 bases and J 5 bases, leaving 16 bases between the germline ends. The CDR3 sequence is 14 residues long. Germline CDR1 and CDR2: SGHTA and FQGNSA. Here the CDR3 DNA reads TGTGCCAGCAGTTTTATAGGGGGGAGGGAGACCCAGTACTTC. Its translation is CASSFIGGRETQYF.

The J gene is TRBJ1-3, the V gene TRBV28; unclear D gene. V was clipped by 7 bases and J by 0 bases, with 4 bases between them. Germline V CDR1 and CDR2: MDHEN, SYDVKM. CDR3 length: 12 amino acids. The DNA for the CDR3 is TGTGCCAGCATAATCTCTGGAAACACCATATATTTT. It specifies CASIISGNTIYF.

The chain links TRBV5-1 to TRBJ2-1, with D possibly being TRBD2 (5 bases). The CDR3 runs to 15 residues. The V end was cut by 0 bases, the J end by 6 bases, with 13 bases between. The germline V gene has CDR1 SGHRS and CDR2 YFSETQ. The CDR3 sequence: CASSLGLVRGNEQFF. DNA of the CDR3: TGCGCCAGCAGCTTGGGACTCGTTCGGGGCAATGAGCAGTTCTTC. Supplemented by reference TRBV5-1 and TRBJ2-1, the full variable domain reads KAGVTQTPRYLIKTRGQQVTLSCSPISGHRSVSWYQQTPGQGLQFLFEYFSETQRNKGNFPGRFSGRQFSNSRSEMNVSTLELGDSALYLCASSLGLVRGNEQFFGPGTRLTVL.

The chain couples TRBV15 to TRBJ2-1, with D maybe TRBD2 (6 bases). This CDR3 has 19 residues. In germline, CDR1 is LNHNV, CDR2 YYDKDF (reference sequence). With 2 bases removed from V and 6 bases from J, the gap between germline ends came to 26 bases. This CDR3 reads CATSRPELSGALEGNEQFF. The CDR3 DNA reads TGTGCCACCAGCAGACCCGAACTAAGCGGAGCCTTGGAGGGCAATGAGCAGTTCTTC.

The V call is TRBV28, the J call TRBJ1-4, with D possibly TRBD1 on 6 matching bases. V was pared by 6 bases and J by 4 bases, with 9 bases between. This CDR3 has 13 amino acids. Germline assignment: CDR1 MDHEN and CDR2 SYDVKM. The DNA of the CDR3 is TGTGCCAGCAGAGAGGGGGGTAATGAAAAACTGTTTTTT. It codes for CASREGGNEKLFF.

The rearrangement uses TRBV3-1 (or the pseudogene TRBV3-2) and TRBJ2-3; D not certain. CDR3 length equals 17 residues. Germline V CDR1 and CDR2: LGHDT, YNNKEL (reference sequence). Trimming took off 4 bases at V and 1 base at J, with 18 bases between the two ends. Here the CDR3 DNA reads TGTGCCAGCAGCCTTTCGTACCAGAGGAGTGGCACAGATACGCAGTATTTT. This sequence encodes CASSLSYQRSGTDTQYF.

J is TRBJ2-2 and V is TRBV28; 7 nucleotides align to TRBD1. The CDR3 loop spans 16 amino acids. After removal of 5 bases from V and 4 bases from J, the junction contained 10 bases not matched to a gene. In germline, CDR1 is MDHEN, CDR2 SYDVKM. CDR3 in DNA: TGTGCCAGCAGTGCAACCAGGGGGTTGGGCACCGGGGAGCTGTTTTTT. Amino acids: CASSATRGLGTGELFF. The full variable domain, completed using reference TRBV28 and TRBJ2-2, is DVKVTQSSRYLVKRTGEKVFLECVQDMDHENMFWYRQDPGLGLRLIYFSYDVKMKEKGDIPEGYSVSREKKERFSLILESASTNQTSMYLCASSATRGLGTGELFFGEGSRLTVL.

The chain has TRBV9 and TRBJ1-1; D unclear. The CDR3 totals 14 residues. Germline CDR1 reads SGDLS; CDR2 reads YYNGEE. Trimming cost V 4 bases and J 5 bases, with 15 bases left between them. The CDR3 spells CASSPYLMVTEAFF. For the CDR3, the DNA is TGTGCCAGCAGCCCCTACCTTATGGTAACTGAAGCTTTCTTT.

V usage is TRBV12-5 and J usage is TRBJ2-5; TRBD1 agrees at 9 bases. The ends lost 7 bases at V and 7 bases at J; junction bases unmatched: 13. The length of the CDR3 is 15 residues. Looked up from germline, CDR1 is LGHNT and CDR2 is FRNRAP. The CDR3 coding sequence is TGTGCTAGTGCCCTAGACAGGGGGGCGGAATCGACCCAGTACTTC. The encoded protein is CASALDRGAESTQYF.

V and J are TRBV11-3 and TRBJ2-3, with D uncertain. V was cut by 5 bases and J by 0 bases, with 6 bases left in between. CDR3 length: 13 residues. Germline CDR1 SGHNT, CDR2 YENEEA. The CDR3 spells CASSIDSTDTQYF. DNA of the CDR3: TGTGCCAGCAGCATCGACAGCACAGATACGCAGTATTTT. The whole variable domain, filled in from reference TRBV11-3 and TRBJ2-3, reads EAGVVQSPRYKIIEKKQPVAFWCNPISGHNTLYWYLQNLGQGPELLIRYENEEAVDDSQLPKDRFSAERLKGVDSTLKIQPAELGDSAVYLCASSIDSTDTQYFGPGTRLTVL.

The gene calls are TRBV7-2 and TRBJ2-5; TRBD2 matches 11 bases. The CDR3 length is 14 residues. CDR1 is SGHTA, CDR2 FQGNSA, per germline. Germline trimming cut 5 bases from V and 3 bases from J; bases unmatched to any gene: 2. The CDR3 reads CASSMGLAEETQYF. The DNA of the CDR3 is TGTGCCAGCAGCATGGGACTAGCGGAAGAGACCCAGTACTTC.

CDR3 bases: TGTGCCAGCAGCGCCCGGACGGGGGATCAGCCCCAGCATTTT. Its translation: CASSARTGDQPQHF. This chain uses TRBV9 with TRBJ1-5; possibly TRBD1 for D (5 bases). Trimming removed 3 bases from V and 5 bases from J, with 12 bases in between. In germline, CDR1 is SGDLS, CDR2 YYNGEE. This CDR3 has 14 residues.

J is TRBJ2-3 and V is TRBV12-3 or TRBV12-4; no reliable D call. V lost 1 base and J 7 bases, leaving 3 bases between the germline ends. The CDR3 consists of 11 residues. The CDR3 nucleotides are TGTGCCAGCAGTTTAGGACATACGCAGTATTTT. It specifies CASSLGHTQYF.

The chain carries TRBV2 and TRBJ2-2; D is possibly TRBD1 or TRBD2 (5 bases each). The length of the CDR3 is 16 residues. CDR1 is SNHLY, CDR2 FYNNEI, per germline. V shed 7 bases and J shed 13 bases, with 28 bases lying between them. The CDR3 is CASTRGVPRTGERLFF. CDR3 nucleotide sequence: TGTGCCAGCACTAGGGGAGTGCCCAGAACCGGGGAGCGGCTGTTTTTT. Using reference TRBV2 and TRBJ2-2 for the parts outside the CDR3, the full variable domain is EPEVTQTPSHQVTQMGQEVILRCVPISNHLYFYWYRQILGQKVEFLVSFYNNEISEKSEIFDDQFSVERPDGSNFTLKIRSTKLEDSAMYFCASTRGVPRTGERLFFGEGSRLTVL.

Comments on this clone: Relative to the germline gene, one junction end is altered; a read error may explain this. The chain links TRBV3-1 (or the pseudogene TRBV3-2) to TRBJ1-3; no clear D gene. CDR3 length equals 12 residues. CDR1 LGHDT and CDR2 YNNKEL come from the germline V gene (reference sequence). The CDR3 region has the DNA TGTGCCAGCAGCTATACTGGAAGCACCATATATTTT. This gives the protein CASSYTGSTIYF.

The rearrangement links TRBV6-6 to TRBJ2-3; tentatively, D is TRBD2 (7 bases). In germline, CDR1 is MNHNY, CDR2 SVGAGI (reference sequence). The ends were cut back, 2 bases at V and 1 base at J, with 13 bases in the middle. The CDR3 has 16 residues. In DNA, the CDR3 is TGTGCCAGCAGTTACGGTCTGGGGGGGCGCACAGATACGCAGTATTTT. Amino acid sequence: CASSYGLGGRTDTQYF.

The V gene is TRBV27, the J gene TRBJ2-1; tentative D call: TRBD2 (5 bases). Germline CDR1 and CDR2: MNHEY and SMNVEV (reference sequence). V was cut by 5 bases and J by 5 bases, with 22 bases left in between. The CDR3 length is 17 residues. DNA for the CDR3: TGTGCCAGCAGTACTTCCCCGGAACTAGACATGAACAATGAGCAGTTCTTC. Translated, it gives CASSTSPELDMNNEQFF.

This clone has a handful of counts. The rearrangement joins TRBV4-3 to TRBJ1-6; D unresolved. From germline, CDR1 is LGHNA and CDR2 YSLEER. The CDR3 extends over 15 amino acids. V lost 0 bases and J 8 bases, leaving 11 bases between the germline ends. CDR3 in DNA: TGCGCCAGCAGCCAAGATAAAATTAGAGATTCACCCCTCCACTTT. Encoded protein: CASSQDKIRDSPLHF.

The CDR3: CASSQDRTTHWGYTF. In nucleotides, the CDR3 is TGCGCCAGCAGCCAAGATAGGACGACCCACTGGGGCTACACCTTC. The chain employs TRBV4-3 and TRBJ1-2; D is ambiguous. V was trimmed by 0 bases and J by 8 bases, leaving 16 bases between them. This CDR3 comprises 15 residues. Germline V gene data show CDR1 as LGHNA and CDR2 as YSLEER.

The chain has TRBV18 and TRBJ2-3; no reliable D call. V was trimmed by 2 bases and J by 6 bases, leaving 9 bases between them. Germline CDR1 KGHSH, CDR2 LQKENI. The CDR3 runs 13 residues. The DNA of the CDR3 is TGTGCCAGCTCACCAGAGTGGAGCGATACGCAGTATTTT. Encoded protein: CASSPEWSDTQYF.

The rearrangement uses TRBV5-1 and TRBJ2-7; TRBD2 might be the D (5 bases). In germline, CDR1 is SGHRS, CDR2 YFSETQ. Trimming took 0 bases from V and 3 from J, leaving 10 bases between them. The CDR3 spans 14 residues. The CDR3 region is CASSLGRVGYEQYF. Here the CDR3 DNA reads TGCGCCAGCAGCTTGGGGCGGGTGGGCTACGAGCAGTACTTC. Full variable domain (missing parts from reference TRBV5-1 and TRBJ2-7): KAGVTQTPRYLIKTRGQQVTLSCSPISGHRSVSWYQQTPGQGLQFLFEYFSETQRNKGNFPGRFSGRQFSNSRSEMNVSTLELGDSALYLCASSLGRVGYEQYFGPGTRLTVT.

CDR3 sequence reads: CASSLSLDSRGYTF. The CDR3 bases are TGTGCCAGCAGTCTAAGCTTGGACAGTCGAGGGTACACCTTC. V usage is TRBV25-1 and J usage is TRBJ1-2, with D maybe TRBD1 (6 bases). The germline V gene encodes CDR1 MGHDK and CDR2 SYGVNS. CDR3 length: 14 amino acids. V shed 5 bases and J shed 11 bases, with 21 bases lying between them.

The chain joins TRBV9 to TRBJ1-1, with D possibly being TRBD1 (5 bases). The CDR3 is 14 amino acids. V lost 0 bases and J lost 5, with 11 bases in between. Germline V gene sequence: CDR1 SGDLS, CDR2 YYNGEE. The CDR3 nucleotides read TGTGCCAGCAGCGTAGTAGTGGGGCGGACTGAAGCTTTCTTT. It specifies CASSVVVGRTEAFF.